The entry below gives a single T cell receptor beta chain sequence along with its context. This sample was taken from a study of cytomegalovirus exposure and HLA in healthy donors. The CDR3 totals 16 residues. Germline lookup yields CDR1 SGHDT and CDR2 YYEEEE. Trimming took off 0 bases at V and 2 bases at J, with 13 bases between the two ends. Both 60 Vbeta primers and 13 Jbeta primers went into the PCR. Using immunoSEQ multiplex PCR, the repertoire was profiled, and TCRdb retains in-frame clones only, with some absent. The sample contains about 200,000 clones, roughly 86% of which appear only once. This chain joins TRBV5-6 and TRBJ2-3; maybe TRBD1 (6 bases). The receptor was isolated from a man aged 35 to 55 in good health and CMV-seropositive. The sample was PBMCs. The CDR3 DNA follows: TGTGCCAGCAGCTTGGCGGCAGGGGCATACACAGATACGCAGTATTTT. Protein product: CASSLAAGAYTDTQYF. Supplemented by reference TRBV5-6 and TRBJ2-3, the full variable domain reads DAGVTQSPTHLIKTRGQQVTLRCSPKSGHDTVSWYQQALGQGPQFIFQYYEEEERQRGNFPDRFSGHQFPNYSSELNVNALLLGDSALYLCASSLAAGAYTDTQYFGPGTRLTVL.